Below, 20 T cell receptor beta chains from the same sample are listed, as sequenced in a study of T cell responses to AZD1222 COVID-19 vaccine. Repertoires were generated with immunoSEQ multiplex PCR, while TCRdb's copy carries only in-frame clones and drops some. The sample yields about 120,000 clones, around 88% seen once. The source material was peripheral blood, sampled on day 0 of AZD1222 vaccination. These receptors came from an adult in good health.

The chain has TRBV7-9 and TRBJ1-1; no reliable D call. Trimming took off 7 bases at V and 1 base at J, with 10 bases between the two ends. Germline V CDR1 and CDR2: SEHNR, FQNEAQ (reference sequence). There are 13 residues in the CDR3. The CDR3 sequence is CASKRTENTEAFF. CDR3 nucleotide sequence: TGTGCCAGCAAAAGGACGGAGAACACTGAAGCTTTCTTT.

The chain combines TRBV7-9 with TRBJ2-1; D ambiguous. The V gene lost 1 base and the J gene lost 5 bases, with 9 bases spanning the gap. The CDR3 runs 14 residues. Germline CDR1 SEHNR, CDR2 FQNEAQ (reference sequence). Here the CDR3 DNA reads TGTGCCAGCAGCTTAGGAACACTCAACAATGAGCAGTTCTTC. Its protein product is CASSLGTLNNEQFF. Filled out from reference TRBV7-9 and TRBJ2-1, the complete variable domain reads DTGVSQNPRHKITKRGQNVTFRCDPISEHNRLYWYRQTLGQGPEFLTYFQNEAQLEKSRLLSDRFSAERPKGSFSTLEIQRTEQGDSAMYLCASSLGTLNNEQFFGPGTRLTVL.

The J gene is TRBJ1-1, the V gene TRBV10-3; maybe TRBD1 (5 bases). The CDR3 is made up of 15 amino acids. The germline V gene has CDR1 ENHRY and CDR2 SYGVKD. Trimming shortened V by 0 bases and J by 5 bases, and 13 bases separated the two germline ends. Written as DNA, the CDR3 is TGTGCCATCAGTGAGTCGTGGGGGAGAAGGACTGAAGCTTTCTTT. Translating it yields CAISESWGRRTEAFF.

This chain uses TRBV3-1 (or the pseudogene TRBV3-2) with TRBJ2-1; the D gene is possibly TRBD2 (6 bases). Germline V gene sequence: CDR1 LGHDT, CDR2 YNNKEL (reference sequence). V was trimmed by 0 bases and J by 0 bases, leaving 12 bases between them. The CDR3 sequence is 17 residues long. The CDR3 nucleotides are TGTGCCAGCAGCCAAGATCGCCTAGCGTCCTCCTACAATGAGCAGTTCTTC. Translation: CASSQDRLASSYNEQFF.

The J gene is TRBJ1-1, the V gene TRBV15; perhaps TRBD1 as D (6 bases). The germline V and J ends were trimmed by 0 bases and 1 base, with 12 bases remaining between them. The CDR3 sequence is 16 residues long. Germline assignment: CDR1 LNHNV and CDR2 YYDKDF (reference sequence). The CDR3 DNA follows: TGTGCCACCAGCAGAGATCCCCAGGGACAGAACACTGAAGCTTTCTTT. This codes for CATSRDPQGQNTEAFF. The full variable domain, rest sourced from reference TRBV15 and TRBJ1-1, is DAMVIQNPRYQVTQFGKPVTLSCSQTLNHNVMYWYQQKSSQAPKLLFHYYDKDFNNEADTPDNFQSRRPNTSFCFLDIRSPGLGDTAMYLCATSRDPQGQNTEAFFGQGTRLTVV.

The chain uses TRBV9 and TRBJ1-3; D not resolved. CDR3 length: 15 amino acids. The V end lost 0 bases, the J end lost 0 bases, and 7 bases lay between the germline ends. Looked up from germline, CDR1 is SGDLS and CDR2 is YYNGEE. The CDR3 sequence is CASSVEDNSGNTIYF. The CDR3 coding sequence is TGTGCCAGCAGCGTAGAAGACAACTCTGGAAACACCATATATTTT.

This clone was counted a single time. This rearrangement joins TRBV29-1 to TRBJ1-2; 7 bases are shared with TRBD1. CDR3 length equals 14 residues. Germline V lookup: CDR1 SQVTM, CDR2 ANQGSEA. Unmatched junction bases numbered 6, after V lost 3 bases and J lost 2 bases. The CDR3 DNA reads as TGCAGCGTTGACGATGCAGGGGGGAACTATGGCTACACCTTC. Its protein product is CSVDDAGGNYGYTF.

The rearrangement links TRBV7-2 to TRBJ1-2; a weak D match, TRBD1 (6 bases). Germline CDR1 is SGHTA and CDR2 is FQGNSA. The V end lost 2 bases, the J end lost 1 base, and 14 bases lay between the germline ends. The CDR3 runs 16 residues. DNA for the CDR3: TGTGCCAGCAGCTTATACCCCGGACAGATTAACTATGGCTACACCTTC. It specifies CASSLYPGQINYGYTF. Full variable domain (outside the CDR3, taken from reference TRBV7-2 and TRBJ1-2): GAGVSQSPSNKVTEKGKDVELRCDPISGHTALYWYRQSLGQGLEFLIYFQGNSAPDKSGLPSDRFSAERTGGSVSTLTIQRTQQEDSAVYLCASSLYPGQINYGYTFGSGTRLTVV.

The chain uses TRBV7-9 and TRBJ2-3; no clear D gene. The CDR3 contains 13 residues. Germline CDR1 and CDR2: SEHNR and FQNEAQ (reference sequence). V gave up 4 bases and J gave up 1 base, with 6 bases separating them. The CDR3 is CASSSQGTDTQYF. CDR3 DNA: TGTGCCAGCAGCTCCCAGGGCACAGATACGCAGTATTTT. Full variable domain (rest looked up from reference TRBV7-9 and TRBJ2-3): DTGVSQNPRHKITKRGQNVTFRCDPISEHNRLYWYRQTLGQGPEFLTYFQNEAQLEKSRLLSDRFSAERPKGSFSTLEIQRTEQGDSAMYLCASSSQGTDTQYFGPGTRLTVL.

This clone was recorded only once. The V gene is TRBV11-3, the J gene TRBJ2-1, with TRBD1 matching over 7 bases. V gave up 3 bases and J gave up 6 bases; unmatched junction bases: 2. CDR3 length equals 13 residues. Per germline, CDR1 SGHNT and CDR2 YENEEA. The CDR3 protein is CASSFSGGNEQFF. The CDR3 coding sequence is TGTGCCAGCAGCTTCTCAGGGGGCAATGAGCAGTTCTTC. Drawing the rest from reference TRBV11-3 and TRBJ2-1, the complete variable domain is EAGVVQSPRYKIIEKKQPVAFWCNPISGHNTLYWYLQNLGQGPELLIRYENEEAVDDSQLPKDRFSAERLKGVDSTLKIQPAELGDSAVYLCASSFSGGNEQFFGPGTRLTVL.

The V gene is TRBV6-5, the J gene TRBJ1-1, with D possibly being TRBD1 (6 bases). Trimming stripped 5 bases from V and 6 bases from J, with 7 bases between. The germline CDR1 and CDR2 sequences are MNHEY and SVGAGI. The CDR3 totals 11 residues. The CDR3: CASSQGPEAFF. Written as DNA, the CDR3 is TGTGCCAGCAGTCAGGGGCCTGAAGCTTTCTTT.

This chain links TRBV30 with TRBJ1-1; TRBD1 aligns across 9 bases. The CDR3 loop spans 14 amino acids. Germline trimming cut 5 bases from V and 10 bases from J; bases unmatched to any gene: 14. Germline V CDR1 and CDR2: GTSNPN, SVGIG (reference sequence). The CDR3 bases are TGTGCCTGGGGGAGACGGGACAGGGAATTGTCAGCTTTCTTT. Translation: CAWGRRDRELSAFF.

This clone was observed a single time. This chain joins TRBV11-2 and TRBJ1-2; D is undetermined. CDR1 and CDR2 from the germline V gene are SGHAT and FQNNGV. V lost 3 bases and J lost 4, with 12 bases in between. The length of the CDR3 is 14 residues. In DNA, the CDR3 is TGTGCCAGCAGCTTCACCGAGACCCTCTATGGCTACACCTTC. This sequence encodes CASSFTETLYGYTF.

The chain links TRBV12-3 or TRBV12-4 to TRBJ1-3; D perhaps matches TRBD1 (6 bases). V lost 6 bases, J lost 13 bases, and 16 bases lay in between. This CDR3 has 12 amino acids. The CDR3 DNA reads as TGTGCCAGCAGCCAGAACAGGGTTCCAATATATTTT. Translated: CASSQNRVPIYF.

V gene TRBV7-3 combines with J gene TRBJ1-2, with D tentatively TRBD1 (6 bases). Germline CDR1 and CDR2: SGHTA and FQGTGA. V was pared by 4 bases and J by 3 bases, with 12 bases between. The CDR3 is 14 residues long. The CDR3 sequence: CASSSGGPYYGYTF. For the CDR3, the DNA is TGTGCCAGCAGCTCCGGGGGCCCGTACTATGGCTACACCTTC.

The rearrangement uses TRBV27 and TRBJ1-6; D perhaps matches TRBD1 (6 bases). Germline V gene lookup returns CDR1 MNHEY and CDR2 SMNVEV (reference sequence). The CDR3 loop spans 14 amino acids. V was trimmed by 6 bases and J by 5 bases, leaving 11 bases between them. The DNA for the CDR3 is TGTGCCAGCAGATCAGGACAGAATAATTCACCCCTCCACTTT. Its translation: CASRSGQNNSPLHF.

The chain links TRBV11-2 to TRBJ1-5; the D is unclear. The CDR3 length is 13 residues. V lost 1 base to trimming and J lost 4 bases, with 5 bases between them. Germline CDR1 SGHAT, CDR2 FQNNGV. The DNA for the CDR3 is TGTGCCAGCAGCTTAGCGCAAAATCAGCCCCAGCATTTT. It translates to CASSLAQNQPQHF.

A single count supports this clone. The genes are TRBV5-6 and TRBJ2-2; the match to TRBD1 covers 9 bases. Trimming took 2 bases from V and 3 from J; bases not matched to a gene: 2. This CDR3 is 15 amino acids long. Germline-derived CDR1 and CDR2 are SGHDT and YYEEEE. CDR3 sequence: CASSLGDRDTGELFF. The DNA for the CDR3 is TGTGCCAGCAGCTTAGGGGACAGGGACACCGGGGAGCTGTTTTTT.

The V and J genes are TRBV4-1 and TRBJ1-4, with D perhaps TRBD1 (5 bases). CDR3 length: 15 residues. The V gene's germline CDR1 is MGHRA and CDR2 YSYEKL. The V end lost 1 base, the J end lost 1 base, and 7 bases lay between the germline ends. This CDR3 is CASSQVGVTNEKLFF. The CDR3 DNA sequence: TGCGCCAGCAGCCAAGTGGGGGTAACTAATGAAAAACTGTTTTTT.

The chain recombines TRBV3-1 (or the pseudogene TRBV3-2) with TRBJ1-2, with 7 positions matching TRBD1. V trimming: 2 bases; J trimming: 4 bases; junction bases outside the gene matches: 13. Germline V lookup: CDR1 LGHDT, CDR2 YNNKEL (reference sequence). This CDR3 comprises 17 residues. The CDR3 here is CASSQSQRSGQSYGYTF. CDR3 DNA: TGTGCCAGCAGCCAATCACAGCGTTCGGGACAGTCCTATGGCTACACCTTC.